What follows are 16 T cell receptor beta chains derived from one specimen sequenced in a study of shared clonotypes between healthy human individuals. TCRdb's table, derived via immunoSEQ multiplex PCR, lists solely in-frame clones and lacks some. This sample has 1,400,000 or so clones, with approximately 98.5% found just once. Sequencing input: naive CD4+ T cells sorted from blood. The subset is: CD45RA+ positively selected. Every receptor here comes from a man aged 25 to 40 in good health.

The V gene is TRBV5-1, the J gene TRBJ1-5, with TRBD1 as a possible D gene (6 bases). V was pared by 1 base and J by 2 bases, with 10 bases between. This CDR3 contains 15 residues. Germline V gene data show CDR1 as SGHRS and CDR2 as YFSETQ. The CDR3 region has the DNA TGCGCCAGCAGCTTGCAGGGGATGGGCAATCAGCCCCAGCATTTT. Its protein is CASSLQGMGNQPQHF. Full variable domain (rest looked up from reference TRBV5-1 and TRBJ1-5): KAGVTQTPRYLIKTRGQQVTLSCSPISGHRSVSWYQQTPGQGLQFLFEYFSETQRNKGNFPGRFSGRQFSNSRSEMNVSTLELGDSALYLCASSLQGMGNQPQHFGDGTRLSIL.

The gene calls are TRBV7-1 and TRBJ2-7; TRBD2 is a possible D gene (6 bases). TRBV7-1 is sorted into the ORF group, with uncertain function. The CDR3 runs to 14 residues. With 4 bases removed from V and 1 base from J, the gap between germline ends came to 11 bases. CDR3 coding DNA: TGTGCCAGCAGCTTAGCGGCACGATCCTACGAGCAGTACTTC. Amino acids: CASSLAARSYEQYF.

The chain employs TRBV18 and TRBJ2-1; TRBD1 agrees at 7 bases. The CDR3 contains 15 residues. In germline, CDR1 is KGHSH, CDR2 LQKENI. The V gene end was trimmed by 3 bases and the J gene end by 6 bases; junction bases not matched to a gene: 8. Here the CDR3 DNA reads TGTGCCAGCTCACCCCAGACAGGGACCCTCAATGAGCAGTTCTTC. Amino acid sequence: CASSPQTGTLNEQFF.

The chain combines TRBV7-2 with TRBJ1-4, with TRBD1 matching over 7 bases. The CDR3 totals 14 residues. CDR1 and CDR2 from the germline V gene are SGHTA and FQGNSA. Trimming removed 5 bases from V and 5 bases from J; junction bases left unmatched: 5. CDR3 amino acids: CASSTGQLNEKLFF. Written as DNA, the CDR3 is TGTGCCAGCAGCACGGGACAGCTGAATGAAAAACTGTTTTTT. Using reference TRBV7-2 and TRBJ1-4 for the parts outside the CDR3, the full variable domain is GAGVSQSPSNKVTEKGKDVELRCDPISGHTALYWYRQSLGQGLEFLIYFQGNSAPDKSGLPSDRFSAERTGGSVSTLTIQRTQQEDSAVYLCASSTGQLNEKLFFGSGTQLSVL.

The chain carries TRBV5-2 and TRBJ1-3; TRBD1 is taken as the D call from the table, unchecked against the DNA. TRBV5-2 is shown as a pseudogene. The CDR3 totals 16 residues. The CDR3 is CASSLPDTSSGNTIYF. Written as DNA, the CDR3 is TGTGCCAGCAGCTTGCCCGACACCAGCTCTGGAAACACCATATATTTT.

The gene calls are TRBV30 and TRBJ1-1; D is possibly TRBD1 (5 bases). The CDR3 is 12 amino acids. Germline V gives CDR1 GTSNPN, CDR2 SVGIG (reference sequence). The ends were cut back, 5 bases at V and 5 bases at J, with 12 bases in the middle. The CDR3 reads CAWERGGTEAFF. The DNA for the CDR3 is TGTGCCTGGGAGCGGGGCGGGACTGAAGCTTTCTTT.

The J gene is TRBJ2-1, the V gene TRBV4-3; 7 nucleotides agree with TRBD2. CDR1 and CDR2 from the germline V gene are LGHNA and YSLEER. The V and J ends lost 3 bases and 7 bases, in that order; junction bases with no gene match: 12. This CDR3 contains 16 residues. The CDR3 DNA is TGCGCCAGCAGCCAGGCCGGGACTACCCTTTTGAATGAGCAGTTCTTC. It codes for CASSQAGTTLLNEQFF.

V and J are TRBV5-1 and TRBJ2-7; 10 bases are shared with TRBD1. Trimming removed 0 bases from V and 2 bases from J; junction bases left unmatched: 5. In germline, CDR1 is SGHRS, CDR2 YFSETQ. The CDR3 covers 16 residues. As DNA, the CDR3 is TGCGCCAGCAGCTTGGCGGTAGGACAGGGGGCCTACGAGCAGTACTTC. Its translation is CASSLAVGQGAYEQYF.

The chain employs TRBV7-9 and TRBJ2-7, with TRBD1 matching over 10 bases. V trimming: 5 bases; J trimming: 4 bases; junction bases outside the gene matches: 8. There are 15 residues in the CDR3. Germline CDR1 and CDR2: SEHNR and FQNEAQ (reference sequence). The CDR3 loop reads CASSRDRGAYYEQYF. CDR3 nucleotides: TGTGCCAGCAGCCGGGACAGGGGAGCCTATTACGAGCAGTACTTC.

The V gene is TRBV6-5, the J gene TRBJ2-3; D tentatively fits TRBD1 or TRBD2 (5 bases each). The CDR3 is 15 residues long. With 7 bases removed from V and 2 bases from J, the gap between germline ends came to 16 bases. CDR1 is MNHEY, CDR2 SVGAGI, per germline. CDR3 sequence: CASTKTRGYTDTQYF. CDR3 in DNA: TGTGCCAGCACCAAAACTCGGGGCTACACAGATACGCAGTATTTT.

J is TRBJ2-1 and V is TRBV6-4; D unclear. The CDR3 is 17 amino acids. In germline, CDR1 is MRHNA, CDR2 SNTAGT. V was shortened by 0 bases and J by 0 bases, with 12 bases between the two germline ends. As DNA, the CDR3 is TGTGCCAGCAGTGACTCGTATAGGTTGTCCTCCTACAATGAGCAGTTCTTC. Translation: CASSDSYRLSSYNEQFF.

The gene calls are TRBV12-1 and TRBJ2-1; TRBD1 is the table's D call, not checked against the DNA. TRBV12-1 is marked as a pseudogene. This CDR3 has 19 residues. CDR3 in DNA: TGTGCCAGCAGCCCGCAGGAGCAGGGGCCCCTTTGCTCCTACAATGAGCAGTTCTTC. Translated: CASSPQEQGPLCSYNEQFF.

This chain uses TRBV28 with TRBJ1-1; the D is unclear. The CDR3 sequence is 13 residues long. Germline V gene lookup returns CDR1 MDHEN and CDR2 SYDVKM. The V end lost 11 bases, the J end lost 1 base, and 14 bases lay between the germline ends. CDR3 sequence (DNA): TGTGCCGCGCGTGGGAAATCGAACACTGAAGCTTTCTTT. Translating gives CAARGKSNTEAFF.

With regard to this clone: Other nucleotide sequences from this sample produce the same CDR3. This chain uses TRBV18 with TRBJ1-5; D is perhaps TRBD1 (6 bases). Between the trimmed V and J ends, which lost 2 bases and 3 bases, there was a span of 8 bases. CDR1 KGHSH and CDR2 LQKENI come from the germline V gene. This CDR3 is built from 14 residues. In DNA, the CDR3 is TGTGCCAGCTCACCAGGACAGTCCAATCAGCCCCAGCATTTT. It codes for CASSPGQSNQPQHF.

V usage is TRBV19 and J usage is TRBJ2-2, with a possible D match to TRBD1 (6 bases). CDR1 is LNHDA and CDR2 is SQIVND in the germline V gene (reference sequence). CDR3 length: 17 amino acids. Between the trimmed V and J ends, which lost 3 bases and 4 bases, there was a span of 18 bases. The CDR3 DNA is TGTGCCAGTAGTATTTTCTTGGGACATCGGAGCACCGGGGAGCTGTTTTTT. Protein sequence: CASSIFLGHRSTGELFF.

Points on this clone: The sample holds other DNA sequences that translate to the same CDR3. The V gene is TRBV5-1, the J gene TRBJ1-2; D remains unclear. The V gene lost 4 bases and the J gene lost 3 bases, with 7 bases spanning the gap. The CDR3 extends over 12 amino acids. Germline CDR1 SGHRS, CDR2 YFSETQ. This CDR3 reads CASSGGDYGYTF. The CDR3 DNA follows: TGCGCCAGCAGCGGCGGGGACTATGGCTACACCTTC. Complete variable domain (other parts from reference TRBV5-1 and TRBJ1-2): KAGVTQTPRYLIKTRGQQVTLSCSPISGHRSVSWYQQTPGQGLQFLFEYFSETQRNKGNFPGRFSGRQFSNSRSEMNVSTLELGDSALYLCASSGGDYGYTFGSGTRLTVV.